These T cell receptor beta chains were read from a single sample in a study of identical twins. MiXCR, run by TCRdb on the 5' RACE reads, gives a single entry per CDR3 protein. This sample has hundreds of thousands of distinct CDR3 sequences, with 20% to 25% found just once. The same data also went into a second study, on T cells expressing NK-cell markers.

The specimen was PBMCs. Source of these receptors: a young woman in good health. The CDR3 runs from the conserved cysteine through the conserved F or W. The D gene is left open where the match is weak. The size field is filled for only some rows; it gives once, few, many or a size class.

cdr3_nt cdr3_aa j_call d_call clone_size cdr3_length v_call
TGTGCCAGCAGCTCAATTTCCCGGGACGCCGAAATCAACGAGCAGTACTTC CASSSISRDAEINEQYF TRBJ2-7 NA NA 17 TRBV5-6
TGCAGTGCTATGACTAGCGGGGGAGCACCGCCGCAGTATTTT CSAMTSGGAPPQYF TRBJ2-3 TRBD2 few 14 TRBV20-1
TGTGCCAGCAGCGTAGAGGGGGCCACAGATCAGCCCCAGCATTTT CASSVEGATDQPQHF TRBJ1-5 TRBD1 NA 15 TRBV9
TGTGCCAGCAGCTTTTTTCGCAGCACAGATACGCAGTATTTT CASSFFRSTDTQYF TRBJ2-3 NA NA 14 TRBV7-2
TGTGCCAGCGGGTCAGGGAGGGGGCCTCTCGCTGAAGCTTTCTTT CASGSGRGPLAEAFF TRBJ1-1 TRBD1 NA 15 TRBV11-2
TGTGCCACCGGAGTAGGTGAGAGCACTGAAGCTTTCTTT CATGVGESTEAFF TRBJ1-1 NA NA 13 TRBV10-3
TGTGCCAGCAGCTTATGGGGAGCGGGAATATACAATGAGCAGTTCTTC CASSLWGAGIYNEQFF TRBJ2-1 TRBD2 NA 16 TRBV7-9
TGTGCCAGCAGGAGTGATACGCAGTATTTT CASRSDTQYF TRBJ2-3 NA NA 10 TRBV7-9
TGTGCCAGCAGTTTGGTGGAGGCCGGAGAGCAGTTCTTC CASSLVEAGEQFF TRBJ2-1 NA NA 13 TRBV12-3/TRBV12-4
TGTGCCAGCAGATCTTCGTCCCCGTGGTTTTACAATGAGCAGTTCTTC CASRSSSPWFYNEQFF TRBJ2-1 NA NA 16 TRBV7-9
TGTGCCAGCAGTGTGAGGGCGCGGGTACGCAATGAGCAGTTCTTC CASSVRARVRNEQFF TRBJ2-1 NA NA 15 TRBV28
TGTGCCAGCAGTCTTGGACTAGCCCACAATGAGCAGTTCTTC CASSLGLAHNEQFF TRBJ2-1 TRBD2 many 14 TRBV6-1
TGCGCCAGCAGCTTGGGCCGGCCTGGGTGGATCTACGAGCAGTACTTC CASSLGRPGWIYEQYF TRBJ2-7 NA NA 16 TRBV5-1
TGTGCCAGCAGCTTAGTTTTCGAAACCGGGGAGCTGTTTTTT CASSLVFETGELFF TRBJ2-2 NA NA 14 TRBV5-6
TGCGCCAGCAGCCCGCGAGCGGGCGCCTACGAGCAGTACTTC CASSPRAGAYEQYF TRBJ2-7 NA few 14 TRBV4-3
TGCAGTGCGAGGGACGGGCTTTCCGAGCAGTACTTC CSARDGLSEQYF TRBJ2-7 NA NA 12 TRBV20-1
TGTGCCAGCAGACTAATCACAGATACGCAGTATTTT CASRLITDTQYF TRBJ2-3 NA few 12 TRBV12-3/TRBV12-4
TGTGCCAGCAGCGCGACTAGCATGGCGGAGACCCAGTACTTC CASSATSMAETQYF TRBJ2-5 TRBD2 NA 14 TRBV12-3/TRBV12-4
TGTGCCAGCAGCCTAACAGGGGGCCTAATCGAAAAACTGTTTTTT CASSLTGGLIEKLFF TRBJ1-4 TRBD1 many 15 TRBV2
TGCAGTGCTAAAACAGGGTTCGCGAACACTGAAGCTTTCTTT CSAKTGFANTEAFF TRBJ1-1 NA few 14 TRBV20-1
TGTGCCATCAGTGACCAGGGACAGGGGGACTATGGCTACACCTTC CAISDQGQGDYGYTF TRBJ1-2 TRBD1 NA 15 TRBV10-3
NA CISVPEAFGGLGDEQFF TRBJ2-1 NA NA 17 TRBV7-5
TGCAGTGCTATCAGCCCCGGGACAGTTGGAAACACCATATATTTT CSAISPGTVGNTIYF TRBJ1-3 TRBD1 few 15 TRBV20-1
TGCGCCAGCAGCTTTTGGACTAGCGGGAGCCAGGGGGAGCTGTTTTTT CASSFWTSGSQGELFF TRBJ2-2 TRBD2 NA 16 TRBV5-1
TGTGCCAGCAGCGTAGTCTGGCAGATGAACACCGGGGAGCTGTTTTTT CASSVVWQMNTGELFF TRBJ2-2 NA NA 16 TRBV9
TGTGCCAGCAGCCCCCCGACTAGCGGGAGTGTTAGCTCCTACGAGCAGTACTTC CASSPPTSGSVSSYEQYF TRBJ2-7 TRBD2 few 18 TRBV11-2
TGCGCCAGCAGCCCTTCATACCCGGACAGGGCCGGGGAGCTGTTTTTT CASSPSYPDRAGELFF TRBJ2-2 TRBD1 few 16 TRBV4-3